By sample share, the clone carrying this TCR beta chain is medium-sized (0.01 to 0.1%). The antigen remains unidentified. Germline V gene sequence: CDR1 SGHTA, CDR2 FQGNSA. The CDR3 runs to 15 residues. Trimming pared 1 base from V and 3 bases from J, leaving 13 bases between. From genomic DNA, two-round multiplex PCR was used to amplify TCR beta CDR3. First-round PCR used primers specific to each TRBV and TRBJ gene. Each CDR3 protein gets one entry after TCRdb re-called the multiplex PCR reads with MiXCR. The sample has about 21,000 distinct CDR3 sequences, roughly 43% seen once. These data come from a study of prognosis after radiotherapy for stage I lung cancer. At the level of the study: About 14 patients had newly diagnosed primary stage I lung tumors, and several had oligometastatic NSCLC after surgical resection of the primary tumor. SBRT was given in 3 to 5 fractions at a biologically effective dose of at least 100 Gy as radiotherapy. Regarding the study as a whole: Tumor-specific status of the expanded TCR clones was not determined in the analysis. Patients who developed distant metastases had lower Shannon entropy after stereotactic body radiation therapy.

This receptor was obtained from a donor over 45 with non-small cell lung cancer. Sample: PBMCs, taken before or after stereotactic body radiation therapy (not recorded which). The chain couples TRBV7-2 to TRBJ2-7, with D unclear. The CDR3: CASSLVGGSYYEQYF. CDR3 nucleotide sequence: TGTGCCAGCAGCTTAGTGGGCGGCAGTTACTACGAGCAGTACTTC.